The present T cell receptor (beta chain) was sequenced within a study of a mutant IDH1 vaccine in newly diagnosed glioma. About the study: First vaccine doses came 4-6 weeks after radiotherapy alone, or with temozolomide cycles. Treatment recipients were approximately 62% male and approximately 40% female, and their mean age was 40.4 years. Every participant had undergone radiotherapy, temozolomide, or both before, and most underwent both.

The time point was: week 47, end of study. The vaccine gave 300 ug of a 20-mer mutant IDH1 peptide subcutaneously per dose. Astrocytomas found in donors were new, WHO grade 3 or 4, IDH1-mutant and ATRX-lost. The method was immunoSEQ multiplex PCR; TCRdb's version includes in-frame clones alone and lacks a portion of them. The data show about 56,000 clones, around 75% seen once. This clone was seen more than once but under ten times. No antigen is known for it. There are 14 residues in the CDR3. Trimming removed 0 bases from V and 0 bases from J, with 6 bases in between. Germline assignment: CDR1 GTSNPN and CDR2 SVGIG (reference sequence).

The TCR sequence derives from a man aged 50-59 years with glioma. The starting material was PBMCs, obtained from a glioma patient whose treatment included an IDH1 peptide vaccine. The V and J genes are TRBV30 and TRBJ1-5; D gene ambiguous. CDR3 residues: CAWSVRISNQPQHF. As DNA, the CDR3 is TGTGCCTGGAGTGTACGGATTAGCAATCAGCCCCAGCATTTT.